This T cell receptor beta chain stems from a study of CD4 and CD8 cells across lung adenocarcinoma regions. TCRdb called the PCR reads again in MiXCR, with one record for every CDR3 protein. Of 20,000 to 30,000 distinct CDR3 sequences listed, around 52% are singletons. This clonotype was seen many times. Localized lung adenocarcinoma, a non-small cell lung cancer, affected the donors. Trimming removed 5 bases at V and 3 bases at J, with 8 bases between. In germline, CDR1 is SGHAT, CDR2 FQNNGV. This CDR3 spans 13 amino acids. The chain employs TRBV11-2 and TRBJ2-1; TRBD1 might be the D (5 bases). This TCR was sampled from a male donor with lung adenocarcinoma. The CD4 and CD8 labels of this study may be unreliable. Sequencing was carried out using CD4+ T cells from the center of a lung tumor. The CDR3 reads CASSPGIYNEQFF. The CDR3 DNA follows: TGTGCCAGCAGCCCAGGGATCTACAATGAGCAGTTCTTC.